This note documents a single TCR beta chain sequence. Its antigen remains undetermined. No base quality information exists; no much larger clone differs at one position. This specimen belongs to a study of cytotoxic CD8 clonotypes in ibrutinib-treated CLL (TCRdb year 2021). Study-level background: In this cohort, 15 or so patients were treatment-naive and about a dozen were relapsed/refractory, while around 18 had unmutated IGHV. Responses were partial in 24 patients and complete in 2; after median approximately 66 months follow-up, around 15 stayed in remission and about twelve progressed. The response samples were drawn at a median of approximately twelve months into treatment, with a range of about 6 to 36 months. Of the approximately 87 people in the trial, around 26 had longitudinal samples available. All remission and progressive disease samples were collected while patients were still receiving ibrutinib. Cryopreserved peripheral blood mononuclear cells were collected at three points: before therapy, at response, and at either sustained remission or disease progression. On average, each sample had roughly 250,000 productive templates and 94,082 productive rearrangements. The full study reports these points: Sampling times were not matched between patients in sustained remission and patients whose disease was progressing, and lymph node repertoires were not examined. Public clonotypes were rare and either contracted or stayed stable during treatment, and the rise in clonality at ibrutinib response reflected the expansion of private clonotypes. At ibrutinib response clonality went up, during sustained remission it held steady, and at progression it dropped back toward baseline. Baseline clonality exceeded that of age-matched healthy donors and correlated strongly with circulating CD8+ T-cell counts.

The time point label here, explained by the study, means: approximately 2 years on ibrutinib. For TCR beta library preparation, around 2.2 micrograms of genomic DNA was extracted from cryopreserved PBMCs. Longitudinal blood samples from CLL patients on ibrutinib monotherapy were analyzed using high-throughput TCR beta sequencing. The patients took part in an open-label, single-center phase 2 trial of ibrutinib monotherapy. The goal of deep resolution MiSeq sequencing was a depth between 1 in 1 million and 1 in 200,000 T cells, and coverage averaged 10x per clonotype. TCR beta libraries were generated with the immunoSEQ hsTCRB Kit. The authors' analysis ran thus. The data were analyzed with ImmunoSEQ Analyzer and ImmunoSEQ Data Assistant, and V, D and J gene assignments followed IMGT definitions. Clonality, which ranges from 0 to 1, was calculated as one minus the normalized Shannon entropy of productive rearrangement frequencies. Public clonotype analysis was restricted to overrepresented clonotypes comprising at least 0.05% of each patient's repertoire. Repertoires from some 13 age-matched healthy donors in immuneACCESS were used as clonality controls. TCRdb holds this immuneACCESS table with in-frame rearrangements only. Some clones are missing; in checked studies, unresolved V genes explain under half, and the rest has no known cause. V, J and clone size were drawn from that table, and D and trimming were deduced from the DNA. The sample table holds 100,000 to 150,000 clones, of which 80% to 90% were seen once. The ten biggest clones cover about 2% of the sample.

The CDR3 runs 15 amino acids, cysteine and phenylalanine included. Just the 45-base CDR3 DNA is kept, in frame starting at base 1. Trimming at the junction amounts to 1 base on V and 3 bases on J, and the germline ends lie 13 bases apart. CDR1 and CDR2 (SGHVS, FQNEAQ) derive from the germline V gene. This sequence was found in a human donor with chronic lymphocytic leukemia. The chain joins TRBV7-8 to TRBJ2-7; the D gene is perhaps TRBD1 or TRBD2, each of them matching over 5 bases. The sample in question was PBMCs, obtained after 24 months of ibrutinib treatment. The encoded CDR3 is CASSLGSRERYEQYF. The sequenced DNA: TGTGCCAGCAGCTTAGGTAGCAGGGAGCGCTACGAGCAGTACTTC.